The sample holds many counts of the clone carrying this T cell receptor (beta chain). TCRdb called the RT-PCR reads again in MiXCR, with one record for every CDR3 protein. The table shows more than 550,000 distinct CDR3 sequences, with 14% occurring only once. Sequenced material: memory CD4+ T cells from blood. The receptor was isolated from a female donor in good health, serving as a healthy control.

The CDR3 reads CASSPPGGGTQYF. As DNA, the CDR3 is TGTGCCAGCAGCCCCCCCGGCGGGGGGACCCAGTACTTC. The chain employs TRBV5-6 and TRBJ2-5; 7 bases are a match to TRBD2. The CDR3 totals 13 residues. Trimming at V came to 4 bases and at J to 7 bases, leaving 7 bases not matched to a gene. Germline V gene data show CDR1 as SGHDT and CDR2 as YYEEEE.